Below are 25 T cell receptor beta chains sequenced from a single sample in a study of blood T cell repertoires in COVID-19. The assay was immunoSEQ multiplex PCR, and TCRdb's table has in-frame clones only and misses some. The repertoire holds approximately 210,000 clones, roughly four fifths seen once, with about 8% in the top ten. Material: peripheral blood. These receptors came from a woman between 50 and 59 years old with active or convalescent COVID-19.

The V call is TRBV5-6, the J call TRBJ2-7; 8 bases fit TRBD1. With 2 bases clipped from V and 9 bases from J, the junction kept 13 bases outside the gene matches. Germline CDR1 is SGHDT and CDR2 is YYEEEE. The CDR3 contains 15 residues. CDR3 in DNA: TGTGCCAGCAGCTTTTCGGCAGGGGGCATCTGGGGGCAGTACGTC. Its protein is CASSFSAGGIWGQYV.

The chain links TRBV29-1 to TRBJ2-1; TRBD2 matches at 9 bases. Germline-derived CDR1 and CDR2 are SQVTM and ANQGSEA. The CDR3 covers 13 residues. V dropped 7 bases and J dropped 8; count of bases not matched to a gene: 9. The CDR3 reads CSGKGLAFYEQFF. CDR3 DNA sequence: TGCAGCGGAAAGGGACTAGCATTCTATGAGCAGTTCTTC.

CDR3 residues: CASRPRESQTQYF. CDR3 DNA: TGTGCCAGCAGACCCCGCGAGTCACAGACCCAGTACTTC. The V and J genes are TRBV27 and TRBJ2-5; D is unclear. The CDR3 runs to 13 residues. CDR1 is MNHEY and CDR2 is SMNVEV in the germline V gene (reference sequence). Between the trimmed V and J ends, which lost 6 bases and 6 bases, there was a span of 14 bases.

The chain carries TRBV27 and TRBJ1-5, with a tentative D call TRBD1 (5 bases). Germline V gene data show CDR1 as MNHEY and CDR2 as SMNVEV (reference sequence). The length of the CDR3 is 14 residues. Trimming took 4 bases from V and 3 from J, leaving 10 bases between them. CDR3 loop: CASSYAGLNQPQHF. The CDR3 coding sequence is TGTGCCAGCAGTTATGCAGGGCTCAATCAGCCCCAGCATTTT.

The genes are TRBV6-2 or TRBV6-3 and TRBJ1-5, with 11 bases aligning to TRBD1. The V segment lost 2 bases and the J segment 6 bases; nucleotides outside the gene matches: 3. This CDR3 is 15 amino acids long. Looked up from germline, CDR1 is MNHEY and CDR2 is SVGEGT. CDR3 bases: TGTGCCAGCAGTTACGGACAGGGGGCGAGTCAGCCCCAGCATTTT. It is translated as CASSYGQGASQPQHF.

CDR3: CASSQDLGSAAKNIQYF. CDR3 DNA sequence: TGTGCCAGCAGCCAAGATCTTGGGAGCGCAGCCAAAAACATTCAGTACTTC. This rearrangement joins TRBV3-1 (or the pseudogene TRBV3-2) to TRBJ2-4; D perhaps matches TRBD2 (5 bases). The CDR3 totals 17 residues. V shed 0 bases and J shed 0 bases, with 12 bases lying between them. CDR1 and CDR2 from the germline V gene are LGHDT and YNNKEL (reference sequence).

The sample holds one count of this clone. This chain uses TRBV7-8 with TRBJ1-1; D remains ambiguous. In germline, CDR1 is SGHVS, CDR2 FQNEAQ. This CDR3 comprises 14 residues. V was clipped by 4 bases and J by 0 bases, with 9 bases between them. Written as DNA, the CDR3 is TGTGCCAGCAGCTCCCGTACGGTGAACACTGAAGCTTTCTTT. It yields the protein CASSSRTVNTEAFF.

The chain links TRBV19 to TRBJ2-1; D is unresolved. Germline-derived CDR1 and CDR2 are LNHDA and SQIVND (reference sequence). Trimming shortened V by 7 bases and J by 4 bases, and 8 bases separated the two germline ends. The CDR3 is 12 amino acids. The CDR3 here is CASKDGYNEQFF. For the CDR3, the DNA is TGTGCCAGTAAAGACGGGTACAATGAGCAGTTCTTC.

J is TRBJ2-4 and V is TRBV3-1 (or the pseudogene TRBV3-2); D is unclear. CDR1 and CDR2 from the germline V gene are LGHDT and YNNKEL (reference sequence). This CDR3 contains 16 residues. The germline V and J ends were trimmed by 2 bases and 0 bases, with 11 bases remaining between them. As DNA, the CDR3 is TGTGCCAGCAGCCAATTCGCGACATTAGCCAAAAACATTCAGTACTTC. This translates into CASSQFATLAKNIQYF.

V gene TRBV18 combines with J gene TRBJ2-1, with 7 bases that match TRBD1. Germline-derived CDR1 and CDR2 are KGHSH and LQKENI. This CDR3 has 13 amino acids. Unmatched junction bases numbered 3, after V lost 5 bases and J lost 5 bases. CDR3 sequence reads: CASSTGVNNEQFF. DNA for the CDR3: TGTGCCAGCTCAACAGGGGTAAACAATGAGCAGTTCTTC.

V and J are TRBV6-5 and TRBJ1-2; a weak D match, TRBD1 (5 bases). Looked up from germline, CDR1 is MNHEY and CDR2 is SVGAGI. The CDR3 length is 13 residues. Deletions cut 6 bases from V and 4 bases from J, with 12 bases between. CDR3 amino acids: CASRSQGGYGYTF. In DNA, the CDR3 is TGTGCCAGCAGATCTCAGGGCGGCTATGGCTACACCTTC.

The V gene is TRBV19, the J gene TRBJ1-5, with D tentatively TRBD1 (6 bases). Trimming pared 9 bases from V and 4 bases from J, leaving 16 bases between. The CDR3 is made up of 14 amino acids. Germline CDR1 reads LNHDA; CDR2 reads SQIVND (reference sequence). CDR3 bases: TGTGCCAGCCGAGACAGGCTTATTAATCAGCCCCAGCATTTT. Protein: CASRDRLINQPQHF.

CDR3: CASSRDVGGRLDTQYF. Here the CDR3 DNA reads TGTGCCAGCAGCCGGGACGTGGGGGGGCGGTTAGATACGCAGTATTTT. J is TRBJ2-3 and V is TRBV5-4; D perhaps matches TRBD2 (7 bases). Trimming cost V 4 bases and J 5 bases, with 20 bases left between them. Per the germline V gene, CDR1 is SGHNT and CDR2 is YYREEE (reference sequence). The CDR3 covers 16 residues.

The V gene is TRBV5-1, the J gene TRBJ1-5; D gene ambiguous. The CDR3 is made up of 15 amino acids. The germline V gene has CDR1 SGHRS and CDR2 YFSETQ. Trimming shortened V by 1 base and J by 0 bases, and 8 bases separated the two germline ends. CDR3 sequence (DNA): TGCGCCAGCAGCTTGTCCGGGGATAGCAATCAGCCCCAGCATTTT. It is translated as CASSLSGDSNQPQHF.

The chain couples TRBV4-1 to TRBJ2-1; 7 bases fit TRBD2. CDR1 MGHRA and CDR2 YSYEKL come from the germline V gene. The CDR3 loop spans 15 amino acids. The V and J ends lost 6 bases and 8 bases, in that order; junction bases with no gene match: 13. CDR3: CASSLWRREAHEQFF. CDR3 nucleotides: TGCGCCAGCAGTCTTTGGCGTCGGGAGGCCCATGAGCAGTTCTTC.

The chain uses TRBV18 and TRBJ1-2; 9 positions match TRBD1. This CDR3 spans 14 amino acids. Unmatched junction bases numbered 8, after V lost 4 bases and J lost 8 bases. Germline lookup yields CDR1 KGHSH and CDR2 LQKENI. CDR3 amino acids: CASSLADRGLGYTF. Here the CDR3 DNA reads TGTGCCAGCTCACTCGCGGACAGGGGTCTCGGCTACACCTTC. Full variable domain (missing parts from reference TRBV18 and TRBJ1-2): NAGVMQNPRHLVRRRGQEARLRCSPMKGHSHVYWYRQLPEEGLKFMVYLQKENIIDESGMPKERFSAEFPKEGPSILRIQQVVRGDSAAYFCASSLADRGLGYTFGSGTRLTVV.

The table lists this clone with a count of one. This sequence joins TRBV12-3 or TRBV12-4 and TRBJ1-5, with D possibly TRBD1 on 5 matching bases. CDR3 size: 12 residues. Trimming took off 6 bases at V and 7 bases at J, with 10 bases between the two ends. CDR3 region: CASRGREQPQHF. CDR3 bases: TGTGCCAGCAGAGGCAGGGAACAGCCCCAGCATTTT.

This clone has just one count. The V and J genes are TRBV27 and TRBJ1-5, with D possibly matching TRBD1 (5 bases). CDR1 is MNHEY, CDR2 SMNVEV, per germline (reference sequence). The CDR3 is 14 amino acids. The CDR3 is CATKGGVGNQPQHF. The DNA of the CDR3 is TGTGCAACCAAGGGAGGGGTTGGCAATCAGCCCCAGCATTTT.

The chain has TRBV9 and TRBJ2-3; a possible D gene is TRBD2 (6 bases). CDR3 length: 19 amino acids. Trimming stripped 3 bases from V and 0 bases from J, with 23 bases between. Germline V gene lookup returns CDR1 SGDLS and CDR2 YYNGEE. The CDR3 coding sequence is TGTGCCAGCAGCGGAGGACCCACCTCGGGAGTCCCGAGCACAGATACGCAGTATTTT. Encoded protein: CASSGGPTSGVPSTDTQYF.

The chain joins TRBV19 to TRBJ1-2; no reliable D call. Trimming stripped 10 bases from V and 3 bases from J, with 12 bases between. Germline V lookup: CDR1 LNHDA, CDR2 SQIVND (reference sequence). The CDR3 is 12 amino acids. This CDR3 is CATNAGDYGYTF. DNA of the CDR3: TGTGCCACTAACGCCGGGGACTATGGCTACACCTTC. Full variable domain (outside the CDR3, taken from reference TRBV19 and TRBJ1-2): DGGITQSPKYLFRKEGQNVTLSCEQNLNHDAMYWYRQDPGQGLRLIYYSQIVNDFQKGDIAEGYSVSREKKESFPLTVTSAQKNPTAFYLCATNAGDYGYTFGSGTRLTVV.

The chain uses TRBV18 and TRBJ2-7, with a tentative D call TRBD2 (6 bases). Germline loops: CDR1 KGHSH, CDR2 LQKENI. V lost 2 bases and J 0 bases, leaving 11 bases between the germline ends. The CDR3 loop spans 15 amino acids. CDR3 region: CASSPWAGSSYEQYF. In nucleotides, the CDR3 is TGTGCCAGCTCACCATGGGCGGGAAGCTCCTACGAGCAGTACTTC. The complete variable domain, with remaining parts taken from reference TRBV18 and TRBJ2-7, reads NAGVMQNPRHLVRRRGQEARLRCSPMKGHSHVYWYRQLPEEGLKFMVYLQKENIIDESGMPKERFSAEFPKEGPSILRIQQVVRGDSAAYFCASSPWAGSSYEQYFGPGTRLTVT.

V is TRBV2 and J is TRBJ2-3; D may be TRBD1 (6 bases). This CDR3 has 13 residues. The V gene's germline CDR1 is SNHLY and CDR2 FYNNEI. V lost 7 bases to trimming and J lost 4 bases, with 12 bases between them. CDR3 loop: CASKQGVADTQYF. CDR3 coding DNA: TGTGCCAGCAAACAGGGAGTAGCAGATACGCAGTATTTT.

CDR3 in DNA: TGTGCCAGCATTAGGGGCGGGTACTTC. Its protein product is CASIRGGYF. The chain links TRBV21-1 to TRBJ2-5; the table's D call TRBD1 went unverified against the DNA. TRBV21-1 is classified as a pseudogene. The CDR3 covers 9 residues.

The chain combines TRBV21-1 with TRBJ1-6. TRBV21-1 is reported as a pseudogene. The CDR3 consists of 17 residues. The CDR3 region has the DNA TGTGCCAGCAGCGCCTCGGTCGGGAGCTCCTATAATTCACCCCTCCACTTT. This sequence encodes CASSASVGSSYNSPLHF.

The chain uses TRBV15 and TRBJ1-3; D is unresolved. The CDR3 spans 15 residues. The germline V gene encodes CDR1 LNHNV and CDR2 YYDKDF (reference sequence). V gave up 1 base and J gave up 0 bases, with 7 bases separating them. The DNA for the CDR3 is TGTGCCACCAGCAGAGCGTCGTACTCTGGAAACACCATATATTTT. Translated: CATSRASYSGNTIYF.